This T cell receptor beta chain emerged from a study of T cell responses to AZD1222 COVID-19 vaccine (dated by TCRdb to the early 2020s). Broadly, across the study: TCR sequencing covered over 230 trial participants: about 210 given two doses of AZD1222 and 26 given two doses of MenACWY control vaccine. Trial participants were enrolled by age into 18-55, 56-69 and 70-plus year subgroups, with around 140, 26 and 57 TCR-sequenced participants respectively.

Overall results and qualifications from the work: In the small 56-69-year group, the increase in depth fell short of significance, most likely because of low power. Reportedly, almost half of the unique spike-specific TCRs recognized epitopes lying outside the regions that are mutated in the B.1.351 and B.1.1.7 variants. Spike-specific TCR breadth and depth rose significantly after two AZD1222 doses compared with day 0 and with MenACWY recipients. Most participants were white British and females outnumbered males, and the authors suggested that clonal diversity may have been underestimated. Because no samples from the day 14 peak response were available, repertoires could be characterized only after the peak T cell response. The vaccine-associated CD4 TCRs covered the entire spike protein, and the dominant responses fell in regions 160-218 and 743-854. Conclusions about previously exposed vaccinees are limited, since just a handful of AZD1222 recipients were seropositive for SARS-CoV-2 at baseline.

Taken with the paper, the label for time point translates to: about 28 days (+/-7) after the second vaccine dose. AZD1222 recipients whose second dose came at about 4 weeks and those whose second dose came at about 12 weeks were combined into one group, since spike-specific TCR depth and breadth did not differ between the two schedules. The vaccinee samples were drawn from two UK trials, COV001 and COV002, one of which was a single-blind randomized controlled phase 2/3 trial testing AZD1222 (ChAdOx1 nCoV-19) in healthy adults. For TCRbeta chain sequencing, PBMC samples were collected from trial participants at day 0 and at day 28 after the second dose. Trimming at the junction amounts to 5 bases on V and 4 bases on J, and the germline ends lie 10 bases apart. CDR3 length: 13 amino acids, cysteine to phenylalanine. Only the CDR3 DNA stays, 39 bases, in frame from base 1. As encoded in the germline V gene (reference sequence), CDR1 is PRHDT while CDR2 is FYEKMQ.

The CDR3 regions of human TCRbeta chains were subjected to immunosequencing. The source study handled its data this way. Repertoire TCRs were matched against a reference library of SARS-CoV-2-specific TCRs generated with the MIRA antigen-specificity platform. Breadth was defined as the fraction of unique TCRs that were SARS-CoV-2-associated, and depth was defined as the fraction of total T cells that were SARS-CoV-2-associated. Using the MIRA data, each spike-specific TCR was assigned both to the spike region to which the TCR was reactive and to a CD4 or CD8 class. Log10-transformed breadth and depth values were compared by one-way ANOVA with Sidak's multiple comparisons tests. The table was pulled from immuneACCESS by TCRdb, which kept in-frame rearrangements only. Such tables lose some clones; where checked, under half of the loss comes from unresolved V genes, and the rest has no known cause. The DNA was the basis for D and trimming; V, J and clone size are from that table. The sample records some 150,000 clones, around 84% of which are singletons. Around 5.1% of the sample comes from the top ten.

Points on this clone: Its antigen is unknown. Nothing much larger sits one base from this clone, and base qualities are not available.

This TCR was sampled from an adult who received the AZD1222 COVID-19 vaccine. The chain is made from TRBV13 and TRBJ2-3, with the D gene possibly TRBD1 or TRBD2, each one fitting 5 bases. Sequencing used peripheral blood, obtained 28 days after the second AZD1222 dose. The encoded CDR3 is CASSARGPDTQYF. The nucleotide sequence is TGTGCCAGCAGCGCCCGGGGCCCAGATACGCAGTATTTT. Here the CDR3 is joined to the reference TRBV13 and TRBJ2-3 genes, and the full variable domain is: AAGVIQSPRHLIKEKRETATLKCYPIPRHDTVYWYQQGPGQDPQFLISFYEKMQSDKGSIPDRFSAQQFSDYHSELNMSSLELGDSALYFCASSARGPDTQYFGPGTRLTVL.